This TCR beta chain was sequenced during a study of shared T cell receptors in the human thymus. Some clones are missing from TCRdb's copy, which holds only in-frame ones; the method was immunoSEQ multiplex PCR. Here the sample spans 550,000 to 800,000 clones, roughly 88% being singletons. Per the germline V gene, CDR1 is SGHDT and CDR2 is YYEEEE. CDR3 length: 18 amino acids. Trimming shortened V by 0 bases and J by 6 bases, and 22 bases separated the two germline ends. These sequences were also reported in another study, on human thymus T cells. As that report states: Thymus tissue for the work was resected from patients undergoing corrective heart surgery. Related work found strong thymic repertoire overlap between unrelated individuals.

The rearrangement joins TRBV5-6 to TRBJ2-1; D is perhaps TRBD1 (6 bases). The TCR was taken from a girl under two years old with a congenital heart defect. Sequencing was carried out using thymocytes. CDR3 sequence: CASSLEFIRGCSFNEQFF. The CDR3 nucleotides read TGTGCCAGCAGCTTGGAGTTCATCAGGGGCTGTAGTTTCAATGAGCAGTTCTTC.